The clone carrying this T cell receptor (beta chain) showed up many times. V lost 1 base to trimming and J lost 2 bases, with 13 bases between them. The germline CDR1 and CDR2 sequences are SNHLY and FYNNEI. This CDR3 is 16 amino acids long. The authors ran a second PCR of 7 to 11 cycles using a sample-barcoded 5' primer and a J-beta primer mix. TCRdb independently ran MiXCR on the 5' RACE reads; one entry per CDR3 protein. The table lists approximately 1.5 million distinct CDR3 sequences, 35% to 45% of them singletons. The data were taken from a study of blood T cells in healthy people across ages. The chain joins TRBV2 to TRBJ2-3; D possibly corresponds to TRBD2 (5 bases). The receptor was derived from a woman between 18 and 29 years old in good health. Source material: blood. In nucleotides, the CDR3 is TGTGCCAGCAGTGAAGGAGGAGGAGGAACCACAGATACGCAGTATTTT. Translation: CASSEGGGGTTDTQYF.